This TCR beta chain derives from a study of blood T cell repertoires in COVID-19. On the study more broadly: Acute-phase and convalescent COVID-19 samples originated in the United States, Italy and Spain. Nucleic acid was either cDNA or gDNA, and it came from T cells, B-cell-depleted T cells, or PBMCs.

The germline V gene has CDR1 WSHSY and CDR2 SAAADI. J was trimmed by 0 bases and V by 10 bases; bases with no gene match: 9. The CDR3 has 15 amino acids. Under the authors' procedure: Amplification from reference gene primers served as the basis for estimated nucleated cell counts. TCRdb's copy holds only in-frame clones and misses some; the assay was immunoSEQ multiplex PCR. V, J and clone size reflect that table, while D and trimming were determined from the DNA. The table has about 49,000 clones, approximately 85% seen once. The sample taken for sequencing was peripheral blood. This rearrangement joins TRBV10-2 to TRBJ2-1, with 7 bases identical to TRBD2. The source is a human donor in a cohort sampled during active COVID-19. CDR3 bases: TGCGCCACCCATGGTGCGGGAGTCTCCTACAATGAGCAGTTCTTC. Amino acids: CATHGAGVSYNEQFF.